The 13 T cell receptor beta chains in this list originate from one sample, sequenced in a study of cytomegalovirus exposure and HLA in healthy donors. Researchers ran the PCR with 60 Vbeta and 13 Jbeta primers. Clones were read by immunoSEQ multiplex PCR, and TCRdb kept only the in-frame ones, dropping some. The repertoire holds roughly 150,000 clones, with 76% as singletons. Sequences were obtained from PBMCs. The source of these receptors is a male donor in good health and CMV-seronegative.

The rearrangement links TRBV28 to TRBJ1-2; no clear D gene. With 3 bases removed from V and 0 bases from J, the gap between germline ends came to 8 bases. The germline CDR1 and CDR2 sequences are MDHEN and SYDVKM. This CDR3 region has 14 residues. The chain's CDR3 is CASSFGGTNYGYTF. CDR3 nucleotides: TGTGCCAGCAGTTTCGGCGGAACTAACTATGGCTACACCTTC.

The table lists this clone with a few counts. J is TRBJ2-1 and V is TRBV28; TRBD1 matches 9 bases. CDR1 and CDR2 from the germline V gene are MDHEN and SYDVKM. V lost 9 bases to trimming and J lost 7 bases; unmatched junction nucleotides: 10. CDR3 size: 14 residues. CDR3 sequence: CASEKPGQGNEQFF. Here the CDR3 DNA reads TGTGCCAGTGAGAAACCGGGACAGGGAAATGAGCAGTTCTTC.

On this clone itself: At one of its ends the junction is not consistent with the germline gene, which may arise from a read error. The CDR3 sequence is CSSSAGAIAGGNEQFF. The CDR3, as DNA: TGTTCCAGCAGCGCGGGGGCTATAGCGGGAGGCAATGAGCAGTTCTTC. The rearrangement links TRBV7-9 to TRBJ2-1; 10 nucleotides align to TRBD2. The CDR3 is 16 amino acids. Germline V gene data show CDR1 as SEHNR and CDR2 as FQNEAQ (reference sequence).

This sequence joins TRBV7-9 and TRBJ1-4; D gene uncertain. The V gene lost 8 bases and the J gene lost 3 bases, with 22 bases spanning the gap. The CDR3 is 17 amino acids. Germline CDR1 reads SEHNR; CDR2 reads FQNEAQ (reference sequence). In nucleotides, the CDR3 is TGTGCCAGCGGTCTGTTAGGAGTCGAACCCCCTAATGAAAAACTGTTTTTT. Translated: CASGLLGVEPPNEKLFF.

The table lists this clone with a few counts. A junction boundary mismatches the germline segment, possibly from a read error. V usage is TRBV11-2 and J usage is TRBJ2-7, with D perhaps TRBD1 (6 bases). The CDR3 contains 13 residues. CDR1 is SGHAT, CDR2 FQNNGV, per germline. The chain's CDR3 is CASSLFSGGDLNF. The CDR3 coding sequence is TGTGCCAGCAGCTTATTTTCTGGGGGCGATTTGAACTTC.

This sequence joins TRBV6-6 and TRBJ2-5; D is uncertain. The DNA end lines up better with TRBJ2-7; the J call may be wrong. The CDR3 has 14 residues. The germline gives CDR1 MNHNY, CDR2 SVGAGI (reference sequence). DNA of the CDR3: TGTGCCAGCAGGGGTTCAGGTCTTCTCTACGAGCAGTACTTC. Translation: CASRGSGLLYEQYF.

The chain joins TRBV7-2 to TRBJ2-7; 7 bases are a match to TRBD1. The CDR3 extends over 17 amino acids. J lost 0 bases, V lost 4 bases, and 12 bases had no gene match. The germline gives CDR1 SGHTA, CDR2 FQGNSA. The CDR3 nucleotides read TGTGCCAGCAGCTGGTACTCCACAGGGGACAGCTCCTACGAGCAGTACTTC. Its protein is CASSWYSTGDSSYEQYF.

This chain uses TRBV4-2 with TRBJ2-1, with 7 bases lining up with TRBD2. This CDR3 contains 16 residues. The germline V gene encodes CDR1 LGHNA and CDR2 YNFKEQ. J lost 3 bases, V lost 0 bases, and 5 bases had no gene match. In nucleotides, the CDR3 is TGTGCCAGCAGCCAAGATGGCGGGGGTTTCTACAATGAGCAGTTCTTC. This translates into CASSQDGGGFYNEQFF.

The chain recombines TRBV18 with TRBJ1-3; D ambiguous. Germline V CDR1 and CDR2: KGHSH, LQKENI. Trimming removed 2 bases at V and 3 bases at J, with 14 bases between. The CDR3 covers 16 residues. CDR3 DNA sequence: TGTGCCAGCTCACCAAGGAGCAAGTCACTTGGAAACACCATATATTTT. It is translated as CASSPRSKSLGNTIYF.

This clone turned up a few times. This chain links TRBV13 with TRBJ1-5; D is unresolved. CDR3 length equals 15 residues. Germline V gene data show CDR1 as PRHDT and CDR2 as FYEKMQ (reference sequence). The V gene lost 4 bases and the J gene lost 2 bases, with 12 bases spanning the gap. In DNA, the CDR3 is TGTGCCAGCAGCTACGGGATTTCCGGCAATCAGCCCCAGCATTTT. It encodes CASSYGISGNQPQHF.

This chain joins TRBV19 and TRBJ1-2; tentative D call: TRBD1 (5 bases). CDR3 length: 16 amino acids. The V and J ends lost 0 bases and 2 bases respectively, with 13 bases between them. Per germline, CDR1 LNHDA and CDR2 SQIVND (reference sequence). The CDR3 DNA sequence: TGTGCCAGTAGTATAGAATCAGGGCGGCGGAACTATGGCTACACCTTC. This sequence encodes CASSIESGRRNYGYTF. The entire variable domain, with the rest obtained from reference TRBV19 and TRBJ1-2, is as follows: DGGITQSPKYLFRKEGQNVTLSCEQNLNHDAMYWYRQDPGQGLRLIYYSQIVNDFQKGDIAEGYSVSREKKESFPLTVTSAQKNPTAFYLCASSIESGRRNYGYTFGSGTRLTVV.

The chain carries TRBV4-1 and TRBJ2-7; possible D gene TRBD2, 6 bases. The CDR3 is 18 residues long. V was trimmed by 0 bases and J by 3 bases, leaving 21 bases between them. Germline V gives CDR1 MGHRA, CDR2 YSYEKL. The CDR3 region is CASSQDRVRGGHLYEQYF. The CDR3 DNA follows: TGCGCCAGCAGCCAAGATAGGGTAAGGGGAGGCCACCTCTACGAGCAGTACTTC.

This clone appeared a few times. The chain uses TRBV7-9 and TRBJ1-2, with D hard to call. The CDR3 contains 14 residues. Trimming took 3 bases from V and 2 from J, leaving 10 bases between them. Germline CDR1 reads SEHNR; CDR2 reads FQNEAQ (reference sequence). For the CDR3, the DNA is TGTGCCAGCAGCTTCGGGAGAGACAACTATGGCTACACCTTC. Protein: CASSFGRDNYGYTF.